The 14 T cell receptor beta chains below come from one sample, sequenced in a study of blood T cell repertoires in COVID-19. Only in-frame clones appear in the TCRdb table, and some are missing; sequencing was by immunoSEQ multiplex PCR. The sample holds about 210,000 clones, 65% to 90% seen once. Sequencing was carried out using peripheral blood. These receptors came from a woman in her 70s with COVID-19, enrolled during active disease.

The chain links TRBV30 to TRBJ1-1; D might be TRBD1 (6 bases). Trimming took 0 bases from V and 8 from J, leaving 13 bases between them. CDR3 size: 13 residues. Germline values: CDR1 GTSNPN, CDR2 SVGIG (reference sequence). In DNA form, the CDR3 reads TGTGCCTGGAGTGTACGACAGGACTCAGAAGCTTTCTTT. Amino acid sequence: CAWSVRQDSEAFF.

CDR3: CASSIGGSYEQYF. CDR3 bases: TGTGCCAGTAGTATCGGGGGATCCTACGAGCAGTACTTC. The chain couples TRBV19 to TRBJ2-7, with D perhaps matching TRBD2 (6 bases). Trimming shortened V by 3 bases and J by 1 base, and 7 bases separated the two germline ends. Germline V gene sequence: CDR1 LNHDA, CDR2 SQIVND (reference sequence). CDR3 size: 13 residues. The variable domain in full, completed from reference TRBV19 and TRBJ2-7, reads DGGITQSPKYLFRKEGQNVTLSCEQNLNHDAMYWYRQDPGQGLRLIYYSQIVNDFQKGDIAEGYSVSREKKESFPLTVTSAQKNPTAFYLCASSIGGSYEQYFGPGTRLTVT.

The count of this clone is one. The chain combines TRBV29-1 with TRBJ1-2, with TRBD1 matching 8 bases. Germline trimming cut 7 bases from V and 2 bases from J; bases unmatched to any gene: 6. The CDR3 loop spans 13 amino acids. CDR1 and CDR2 (germline): SQVTM, ANQGSEA. CDR3 sequence: CSALGQGNYGYTF. For the CDR3, the DNA is TGCAGCGCCCTTGGACAGGGCAACTATGGCTACACCTTC.

The CDR3 sequence is CASSSRGLGNQPQHF. CDR3 in DNA: TGTGCCAGCAGTTCTCGCGGACTAGGCAATCAGCCCCAGCATTTT. The genes are TRBV6-2 or TRBV6-3 and TRBJ1-5; D is ambiguous. V was pared by 4 bases and J by 2 bases, with 12 bases between. This CDR3 region has 15 residues. Germline CDR1 and CDR2: MNHEY and SVGEGT.

Only one count was recorded for this clone. The chain has TRBV3-1 (or the pseudogene TRBV3-2) and TRBJ1-2, with TRBD1 matching 7 bases. J gave up 7 bases and V 2 bases, and 7 bases lay outside the gene matches. The length of the CDR3 is 14 residues. Germline CDR1 is LGHDT and CDR2 is YNNKEL (reference sequence). CDR3 loop: CASSQNRGEGGYTF. In DNA, the CDR3 is TGTGCCAGCAGCCAAAACAGGGGAGAAGGTGGCTACACCTTC.

The gene calls are TRBV5-1 and TRBJ2-1; 9 positions agree with TRBD2. CDR1 and CDR2 from the germline V gene are SGHRS and YFSETQ. The V gene end was trimmed by 0 bases and the J gene end by 2 bases; junction bases not matched to a gene: 3. The CDR3 runs 16 residues. The CDR3 here is CASSLASGRTYNEQFF. The CDR3 nucleotides read TGCGCCAGCAGCTTGGCCAGCGGGAGGACCTACAATGAGCAGTTCTTC.

This chain joins TRBV7-2 and TRBJ2-7, with 10 bases lining up with TRBD1. CDR3 size: 15 residues. Unmatched junction bases numbered 5, after V lost 3 bases and J lost 3 bases. From germline, CDR1 is SGHTA and CDR2 FQGNSA. This CDR3 reads CASSLGQGRNYEQYF. Written as DNA, the CDR3 is TGTGCCAGCAGCTTGGGACAGGGGAGAAACTACGAGCAGTACTTC.

In regard to this clone: Other DNA sequences in this specimen translate into the identical CDR3. The chain uses TRBV11-2 and TRBJ2-3; D not resolved. The CDR3 covers 13 residues. Germline CDR1 and CDR2: SGHAT and FQNNGV. Trimming pared 1 base from V and 1 base from J, leaving 3 bases between. DNA of the CDR3: TGTGCCAGCAGCTTAGCGGGCACAGATACGCAGTATTTT. Translation gives CASSLAGTDTQYF.

J is TRBJ2-2 and V is TRBV24-1, with D perhaps TRBD2 (6 bases). V was clipped by 5 bases and J by 8 bases, with 14 bases between them. CDR1 is KGHDR and CDR2 is SFDVKD in the germline V gene. The CDR3 spans 14 residues. CDR3 nucleotide sequence: TGTGCCACCAGTGCTCCCGGGGGATCGGGGGAGCTGTTTTTT. Its protein product is CATSAPGGSGELFF.

The chain links TRBV5-4 to TRBJ1-4; TRBD1 matches at 7 bases. Germline V gives CDR1 SGHNT, CDR2 YYREEE (reference sequence). V lost 2 bases to trimming and J lost 3 bases; unmatched junction nucleotides: 4. The length of the CDR3 is 15 residues. CDR3 residues: CASSLYRGSNEKLFF. As DNA, the CDR3 is TGTGCCAGCAGCTTATACAGGGGTTCTAATGAAAAACTGTTTTTT.

The chain has TRBV5-8 and TRBJ1-6, with a tentative D call TRBD1 (5 bases). V lost 3 bases to trimming and J lost 6 bases, with 13 bases between them. The CDR3 contains 15 residues. Germline lookup yields CDR1 SGHTS and CDR2 YDEGEE. CDR3 sequence reads: CASSSGSVGNSPLHF. The CDR3 nucleotides read TGTGCCAGCAGCTCAGGGTCGGTTGGTAATTCACCCCTCCACTTT.

The chain couples TRBV27 to TRBJ1-3; D not resolved. Deletions cut 5 bases from V and 4 bases from J, with 12 bases between. Germline CDR1 and CDR2: MNHEY and SMNVEV (reference sequence). This CDR3 contains 14 residues. This CDR3 is CASSERSLGNTIYF. In nucleotides, the CDR3 is TGTGCCAGCAGTGAGAGGTCCCTGGGAAACACCATATATTTT.

The rearrangement uses TRBV24-1 and TRBJ2-2, with TRBD1 matching 8 bases. Germline lookup yields CDR1 KGHDR and CDR2 SFDVKD. V lost 4 bases and J lost 6; bases outside the gene matches: 3. The CDR3 covers 14 residues. The DNA for the CDR3 is TGTGCCACCAGTGAGACAGGGGTTCCCGGGGAGCTGTTTTTT. This codes for CATSETGVPGELFF.

This chain links TRBV4-2 with TRBJ1-1; 8 bases agree with TRBD1. Germline V gene sequence: CDR1 LGHNA, CDR2 YNFKEQ. The CDR3 is 18 amino acids. V was pared by 3 bases and J by 0 bases, with 12 bases of the junction left unmatched. The CDR3 spells CASSQAPQGAAMNTEAFF. CDR3 nucleotide sequence: TGTGCCAGCAGCCAGGCTCCCCAGGGGGCGGCGATGAACACTGAAGCTTTCTTT.